Described below is a single TCR beta chain sequence and its context. The CDR3 extends over 13 amino acids. Between the trimmed V and J ends, which lost 3 bases and 5 bases, there was a span of 14 bases. From germline, CDR1 is SQVTM and CDR2 ANQGSEA. Clones were sequenced by immunoSEQ multiplex PCR, and TCRdb holds only the in-frame ones, with some missing. The sample yields roughly 80,000 clones, about 86% seen once. This sample was included in a study of OX40 agonist ivuxolimab in advanced cancers. Study summary: Patients were treated with ivuxolimab, an agonistic anti-OX40 (CD134) antibody. The mean age was approximately 60 years, ranging from about 20 to 85, with approximately 85% of participants male.

The source is an adult with an advanced solid tumor such as melanoma, head and neck, liver or kidney cancer. The specimen comprised CD4+ or CD8+ T cells sorted from blood, sampled in a trial of the OX40 agonist ivuxolimab. V and J are TRBV29-1 and TRBJ2-7, with D perhaps matching TRBD1 (7 bases). CDR3 amino acids: CSVDRGALHEQYF. DNA for the CDR3: TGCAGCGTTGACAGGGGGGCCCTCCACGAGCAGTACTTC.